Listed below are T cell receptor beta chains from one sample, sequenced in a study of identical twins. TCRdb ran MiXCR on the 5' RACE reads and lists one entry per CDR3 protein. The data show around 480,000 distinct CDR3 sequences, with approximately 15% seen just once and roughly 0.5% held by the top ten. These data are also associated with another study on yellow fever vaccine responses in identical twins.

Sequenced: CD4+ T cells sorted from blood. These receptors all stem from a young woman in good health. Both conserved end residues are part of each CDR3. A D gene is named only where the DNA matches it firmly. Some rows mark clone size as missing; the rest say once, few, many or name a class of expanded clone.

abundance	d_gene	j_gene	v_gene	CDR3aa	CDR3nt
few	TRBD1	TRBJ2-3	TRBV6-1	CASSETGARDTQYF	TGTGCCAGCAGTGAGACAGGGGCCAGGGATACGCAGTATTTT
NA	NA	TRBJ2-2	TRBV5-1	CASSGGLGIGELFF	TGCGCCAGCAGCGGGGGACTGGGGATCGGGGAGCTGTTTTTT
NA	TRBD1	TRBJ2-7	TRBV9	CASSVKQGSYEQYF	TGTGCCAGCAGCGTAAAACAGGGGTCCTACGAGCAGTACTTC
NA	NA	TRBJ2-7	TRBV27	CAMTNGNYPQGEQYF	TGTGCCATGACGAACGGGAACTACCCGCAGGGAGAGCAGTACTTC
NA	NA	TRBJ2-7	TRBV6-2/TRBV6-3	CASSPLPRDEQYF	TGTGCCAGCAGTCCCCTACCTAGGGACGAGCAGTACTTC
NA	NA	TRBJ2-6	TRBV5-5	CASSQRGTNVLTF	TGTGCCAGCAGTCAGAGAGGGACCAACGTCCTGACTTTC
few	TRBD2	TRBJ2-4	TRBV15	CATSRDRGLAGPKNIQYF	TGTGCCACCAGCAGAGATCGAGGGCTAGCGGGACCCAAAAACATTCAGTACTTC
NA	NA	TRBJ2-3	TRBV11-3	CASSLGSGASDTQYF	TGTGCCAGCAGCTTAGGATCTGGGGCATCTGATACGCAGTATTTT
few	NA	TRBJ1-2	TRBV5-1	CASSAVPNGGYTF	TGCGCCAGCAGCGCGGTCCCCAATGGGGGCTACACCTTC
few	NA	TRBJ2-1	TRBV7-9	CASMRANEQFF	TGTGCCAGCATGCGGGCAAATGAGCAGTTCTTC
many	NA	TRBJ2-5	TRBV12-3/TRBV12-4	CASNLAGETQYF	TGTGCCAGCAATCTAGCTGGAGAGACCCAGTACTTC
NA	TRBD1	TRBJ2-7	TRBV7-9	CASSYGTGITYEQYF	TGTGCCAGCAGCTACGGGACAGGCATTACCTACGAGCAGTACTTC
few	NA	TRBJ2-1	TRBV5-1	CASRELDYNEQFF	TGCGCCAGCAGGGAGCTCGACTACAATGAGCAGTTCTTC
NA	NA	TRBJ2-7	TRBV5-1	CASSLGAGGQVSYEQYF	TGCGCCAGCAGCTTGGGGGCTGGGGGGCAAGTCTCCTACGAGCAGTACTTC
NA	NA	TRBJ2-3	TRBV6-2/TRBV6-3	CASSYPTSTDTQYF	TGTGCCAGCAGTTACCCGACTAGCACAGATACGCAGTATTTT
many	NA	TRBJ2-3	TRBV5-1	CASGRESTDTQYF	TGCGCCAGCGGAAGGGAAAGCACAGATACGCAGTATTTT
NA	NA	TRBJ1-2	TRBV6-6	CASSSDNYGYTF	TGTGCCAGCAGTTCCGATAACTATGGCTACACCTTC
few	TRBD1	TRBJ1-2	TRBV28	CASSSSGTGYYGYTF	TGTGCCAGCAGTTCCTCCGGGACAGGGTACTATGGCTACACCTTC
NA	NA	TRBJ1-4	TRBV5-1	CASSSQGFTNEKLFF	TGCGCCAGCAGCTCCCAGGGGTTTACTAATGAAAAACTGTTTTTT
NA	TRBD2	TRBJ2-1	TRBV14	CASSQAGLARSEQFF	TGTGCCAGCAGCCAAGCGGGACTAGCGAGAAGTGAGCAGTTCTTC
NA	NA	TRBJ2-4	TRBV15	CATSRGGEVAKNIQYF	TGTGCCACCAGCAGAGGAGGGGAGGTTGCCAAAAACATTCAGTACTTC
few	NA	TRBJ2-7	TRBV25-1	CASTLHDGYSYEQYF	TGTGCCAGCACCCTCCACGACGGCTACTCCTACGAGCAGTACTTC
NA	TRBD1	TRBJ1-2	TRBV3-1	CASSPGWTGDYGYTF	TGTGCCAGCAGCCCCGGGTGGACAGGGGACTATGGCTACACCTTC
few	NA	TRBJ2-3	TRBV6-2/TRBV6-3	CASSYLRGTDTQYF	TGTGCCAGCAGTTACTTACGAGGCACAGATACGCAGTATTTT
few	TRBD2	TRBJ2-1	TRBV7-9	CASSFIREVNEQFF	TGTGCCAGCAGCTTTATTCGGGAGGTCAATGAGCAGTTCTTC
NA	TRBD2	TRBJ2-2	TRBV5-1	CASRPSGTTGTGELFF	TGCGCCAGCAGACCTTCCGGGACTACGGGCACCGGGGAGCTGTTTTTT
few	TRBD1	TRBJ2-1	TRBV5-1	CASTSSGTGNNEQFF	TGCGCCAGCACTTCCTCCGGGACAGGGAACAATGAGCAGTTCTTC
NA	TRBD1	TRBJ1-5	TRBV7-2	CASSLIGQGSSQHF	TGTGCCAGCAGCTTAATCGGACAGGGATCTTCCCAGCATTTT
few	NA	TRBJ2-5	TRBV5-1	CASRRDSEETQYF	TGCGCCAGCAGAAGAGACTCGGAAGAGACCCAGTACTTC
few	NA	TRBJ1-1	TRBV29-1	CSVGVSAGVSTEAFF	TGCAGCGTTGGGGTCTCTGCAGGAGTGAGCACTGAAGCTTTCTTT
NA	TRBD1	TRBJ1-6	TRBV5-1	CASSGTGYNSPLHF	TGCGCCAGCAGCGGGACAGGGTATAATTCACCCCTCCACTTT
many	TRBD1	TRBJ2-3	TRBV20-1	CSAGRGSTDTQYF	TGCAGTGCCGGCAGGGGGAGCACAGATACGCAGTATTTT
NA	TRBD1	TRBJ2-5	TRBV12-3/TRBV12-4	CASSHRGETQYF	TGTGCCAGCAGCCACAGGGGGGAGACCCAGTACTTC
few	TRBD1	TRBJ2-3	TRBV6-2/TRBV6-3	CAISWDRDTDTQYF	TGTGCCATCTCCTGGGACAGAGACACAGATACGCAGTATTTT
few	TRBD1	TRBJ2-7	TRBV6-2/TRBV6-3	CASNDRGSSYEQYF	TGTGCCAGCAATGACAGGGGGAGCTCCTACGAGCAGTACTTC
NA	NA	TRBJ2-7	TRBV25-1	CASSDLAEQYF	TGTGCCAGCAGTGATCTGGCGGAGCAGTACTTC
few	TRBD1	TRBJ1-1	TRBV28	CASSLRTGERNPMNTEAFF	TGTGCCAGCAGCTTGCGGACAGGGGAAAGAAATCCAATGAACACTGAAGCTTTCTTT